Below, 7 T cell receptor beta chains from the same sample are listed, as sequenced in a study of blood T cell repertoires in COVID-19. Sequencing used immunoSEQ multiplex PCR; TCRdb keeps in-frame clones, though not all of them. This table holds some 150,000 clones, roughly 85% found once. Sequencing input: peripheral blood. The receptors here all came from a woman aged 60-75 years with COVID-19, enrolled during active disease.

The chain uses TRBV10-3 and TRBJ1-2; 8 positions match TRBD1. The germline CDR1 and CDR2 sequences are ENHRY and SYGVKD. This CDR3 is 15 amino acids long. Germline trimming cut 3 bases from V and 3 bases from J; bases unmatched to any gene: 6. The chain's CDR3 is CAISDGQGADYGYTF. The CDR3 nucleotides are TGTGCCATCAGTGACGGTCAGGGGGCGGACTATGGCTACACCTTC.

The rearrangement joins TRBV6-2 or TRBV6-3 to TRBJ1-2; tentatively, D is TRBD1 (5 bases). Germline V gene sequence: CDR1 MNHEY, CDR2 SVGEGT. The CDR3 loop spans 15 amino acids. Trimming left V 0 bases short and J 4 bases short, with 12 bases between. Written as DNA, the CDR3 is TGTGCCAGCAGTTACTCGACAGAACTGTTCTATGGCTACACCTTC. Protein product: CASSYSTELFYGYTF.

The chain is built from TRBV2 and TRBJ1-5, with D unresolved. Per germline, CDR1 SNHLY and CDR2 FYNNEI. V lost 4 bases to trimming and J lost 4 bases, with 14 bases between them. CDR3 length: 15 amino acids. The CDR3 bases are TGTGCCAGCAGTGTACAAACCGCGGGGAATCAGCCCCAGCATTTT. Protein sequence: CASSVQTAGNQPQHF.

Here the CDR3 DNA reads TGTGCCAGCAAGCCAGGGGGCGTTGGGACCTACGAGCAGTACTTC. This translates into CASKPGGVGTYEQYF. The gene calls are TRBV6-5 and TRBJ2-7; TRBD1 aligns across 8 bases. The trim removed 7 bases at V and 2 bases at J, leaving 10 bases unmatched. This CDR3 has 15 residues. CDR1 is MNHEY and CDR2 is SVGAGI in the germline V gene.

Only one count was recorded for this clone. This sequence joins TRBV3-1 (or the pseudogene TRBV3-2) and TRBJ2-3; 11 positions match TRBD2. The germline V gene has CDR1 LGHDT and CDR2 YNNKEL (reference sequence). This CDR3 region has 17 residues. The trim removed 1 base at V and 7 bases at J, leaving 10 bases unmatched. Here the CDR3 DNA reads TGTGCCAGCAGCCAAGCCGGGGCTAGCGGGGGGTGGAATACGCAGTATTTT. This encodes CASSQAGASGGWNTQYF.

The rearrangement uses TRBV4-1 and TRBJ2-5; D gene unclear. V was shortened by 1 base and J by 1 base, with 7 bases between the two germline ends. Germline CDR1 MGHRA, CDR2 YSYEKL. The CDR3 contains 14 residues. The DNA for the CDR3 is TGCGCCAGCAGCCAAGGCACAGTCCAAGAGACCCAGTACTTC. It yields the protein CASSQGTVQETQYF.

The V gene is TRBV5-1, the J gene TRBJ2-5; 7 nucleotides line up with TRBD1. Germline V lookup: CDR1 SGHRS, CDR2 YFSETQ. The CDR3 spans 13 residues. Trimming took 5 bases from V and 5 from J; bases not matched to a gene: 6. CDR3 bases: TGCGCCAGCAGACTGGGACAGCCCGAGACCCAGTACTTC. Translated, it gives CASRLGQPETQYF.